This TCR beta chain came from a study of response to subunit inactivated influenza vaccine. TCRdb reanalysed the RT-PCR reads using MiXCR and keeps one entry per CDR3 protein. Among about 300,000 distinct CDR3 sequences listed, roughly a fifth were seen once. This clonotype was detected a few times. Its specificity is not known. Study outcomes and limitations: Every seasonal influenza vaccination brings in few new T cells, the authors suggested.

Trimming took 4 bases from V and 0 from J, leaving 12 bases between them. The CDR3 is 15 residues long. Germline V gives CDR1 SGDLS, CDR2 YYNGEE. This receptor was identified in a man in his fifties or sixties who received an inactivated influenza vaccine. The specimen was PBMCs from blood, collected roughly 20 months after vaccination. V usage is TRBV9 and J usage is TRBJ2-3, with D unresolved. CDR3 sequence reads: CASSLSSTSTDTQYF. CDR3 DNA: TGTGCCAGCAGCCTTAGTTCCACTAGCACAGATACGCAGTATTTT.